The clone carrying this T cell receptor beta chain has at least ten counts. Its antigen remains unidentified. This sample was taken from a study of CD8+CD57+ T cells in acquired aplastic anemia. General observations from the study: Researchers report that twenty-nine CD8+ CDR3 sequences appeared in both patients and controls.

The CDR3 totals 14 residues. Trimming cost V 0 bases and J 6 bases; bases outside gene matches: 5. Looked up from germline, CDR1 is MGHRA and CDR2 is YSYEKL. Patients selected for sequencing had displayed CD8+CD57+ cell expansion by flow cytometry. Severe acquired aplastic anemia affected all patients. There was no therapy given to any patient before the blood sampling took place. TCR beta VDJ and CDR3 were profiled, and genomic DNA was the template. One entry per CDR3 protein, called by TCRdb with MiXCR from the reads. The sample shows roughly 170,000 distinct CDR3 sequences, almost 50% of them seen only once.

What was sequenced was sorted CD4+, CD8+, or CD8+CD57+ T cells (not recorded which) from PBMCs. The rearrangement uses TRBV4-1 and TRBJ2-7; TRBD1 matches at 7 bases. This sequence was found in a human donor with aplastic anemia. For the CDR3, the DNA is TGCGCCAGCAGCCAAGATCCCACAGGGGCCGAGCAGTACTTC. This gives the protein CASSQDPTGAEQYF.